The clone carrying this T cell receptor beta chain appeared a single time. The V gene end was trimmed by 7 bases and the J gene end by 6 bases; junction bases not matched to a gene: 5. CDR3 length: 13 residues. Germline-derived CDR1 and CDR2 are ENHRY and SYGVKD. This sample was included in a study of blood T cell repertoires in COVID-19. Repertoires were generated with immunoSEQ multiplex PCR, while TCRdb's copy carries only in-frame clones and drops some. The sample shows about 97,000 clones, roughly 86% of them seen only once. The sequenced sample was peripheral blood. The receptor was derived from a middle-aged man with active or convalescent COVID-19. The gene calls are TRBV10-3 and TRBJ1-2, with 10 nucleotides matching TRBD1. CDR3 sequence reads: CAITSGQGNGYTF. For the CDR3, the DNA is TGTGCCATCACATCGGGACAGGGGAATGGCTACACCTTC.